This is a list of T cell receptor beta chains from one sample in a study of cytotoxic CD8 clonotypes in ibrutinib-treated CLL. Only in-frame clones appear in the TCRdb table, and some are missing; sequencing was by immunoSEQ multiplex PCR. The sample carries tens of thousands of clones, 70% to 90% recorded once. The sequenced sample was PBMCs, obtained after 24 months of ibrutinib treatment. The receptors originated from a human donor with chronic lymphocytic leukemia. CDR3s include the opening cysteine and the closing phenylalanine or tryptophan. The order of the fields is J gene, CDR3 length, V gene, clone size, D gene, CDR3 protein, CDR3 DNA. A D gene is named only where the DNA matches it firmly. Some rows have no size entry. The others give once, few or many, or a class for an expanded clone.

>TRBJ1-4|17|TRBV5-1|.|.
CASSLDPTGATNEKLFF
TGCGCCAGCAGCTTGGACCCCACAGGAGCAACTAATGAAAAACTGTTTTTT
>TRBJ2-1|16|TRBV5-4|.|.
CASTLFGGPLQGEQFF
TGTGCCAGCACCCTCTTCGGCGGACCCCTACAGGGTGAGCAGTTCTTC
>TRBJ2-5|17|TRBV21-1|.|.
CASSTPGLAGPQETQYF
TGTGCCAGCAGCACTCCGGGACTAGCGGGGCCCCAAGAGACCCAGTACTTC
>TRBJ1-1|13|TRBV2|.|.
CATSRQGVSEAFF
TGTGCCACTTCACGCCAGGGCGTCTCTGAAGCTTTCTTT
>TRBJ1-1|15|TRBV7-2|.|TRBD1
CASSLADRENTEAFF
TGTGCCAGCAGCTTAGCGGACAGGGAAAACACTGAAGCTTTCTTT
>TRBJ2-3|18|TRBV30|.|TRBD2
CAWTGGVTSGRAFETQYF
TGTGCCTGGACGGGAGGGGTTACTAGCGGGAGGGCCTTTGAGACGCAGTATTTT
>TRBJ2-7|13|TRBV7-9|.|TRBD1
CASSDRGGYEQYF
TGTGCCAGCAGCGACAGGGGAGGATACGAGCAGTACTTC
>TRBJ2-2|15|TRBV19|.|TRBD1
CASEQGARATGELFF
TGTGCCAGTGAGCAGGGGGCTCGGGCCACCGGGGAGCTGTTTTTT
>TRBJ2-1|11|TRBV28|many|.
CASSRFGEQFF
TGTGCCAGCAGCCGCTTTGGTGAGCAGTTCTTC
>TRBJ2-1|18|TRBV13|.|TRBD2
CASSLRAGLAGSYNEQFF
TGTGCCAGCAGCCTAAGGGCCGGTCTAGCGGGCTCCTACAATGAGCAGTTCTTC
>TRBJ2-5|15|TRBV5-6|.|TRBD1
CASSFRQGLAETQYF
TGTGCCAGCAGCTTCCGACAGGGGCTTGCGGAGACCCAGTACTTC
>TRBJ1-4|17|TRBV19|.|TRBD1
CASSPWDREGTNEKLFF
TGTGCCAGTAGTCCCTGGGACAGGGAGGGAACTAATGAAAAACTGTTTTTT
>TRBJ2-7|14|TRBV5-1|.|.
CASSSPGRPYEQYF
TGCGCCAGCAGCTCCCCGGGACGGCCCTACGAGCAGTACTTC
>TRBJ2-1|17|TRBV11-3|.|TRBD2
CASSKREGPSSYNEQFF
TGTGCCAGCAGTAAACGGGAGGGCCCGAGCTCCTACAATGAGCAGTTCTTC
>TRBJ2-1|18|TRBV4-1|once|.
CASSQSLWGGGRYNEQFF
TGCGCCAGCAGCCAAAGCCTCTGGGGCGGAGGACGCTACAATGAGCAGTTCTTC
>TRBJ2-7|14|TRBV19|once|TRBD1
CASSRQGSSYEQYF
TGTGCCAGTAGCAGACAGGGTAGCTCCTACGAGCAGTACTTC
>TRBJ2-1|13|TRBV6-1|.|TRBD1
CASETGSYNEQFF
TGTGCCAGCGAGACAGGGTCCTACAATGAGCAGTTCTTC
>TRBJ2-1|12|TRBV7-2|once|.
CASSLGPRVLVF
TGTGCCAGCAGCTTGGGACCCCGGGTCTTAGTCTTC
>TRBJ2-7|12|TRBV6-9|.|TRBD1
CARRDRAYEQYF
TGTGCCCGCAGGGACAGGGCCTACGAGCAGTACTTC
>TRBJ1-4|15|TRBV5-6|.|.
CASSLETGYNEKLFF
TGTGCCAGCAGCTTGGAAACAGGCTATAATGAAAAACTGTTTTTT
>TRBJ2-5|15|TRBV18|.|.
CASSLGWAAQETQYF
TGTGCCAGCTCACTCGGGTGGGCGGCTCAAGAGACCCAGTACTTC
>TRBJ1-5|18|TRBV30|once|TRBD1
CAWSVGQGAVYSNQPQHF
TGTGCCTGGAGTGTCGGACAGGGGGCGGTCTATAGCAATCAGCCCCAGCATTTT
>TRBJ2-1|15|TRBV6-5|.|TRBD2
CASSSLAGVLNEQFF
TGTGCCAGCAGTTCCCTAGCGGGAGTATTGAATGAGCAGTTCTTC
>TRBJ1-1|15|TRBV10-3|.|.
CAIAASRGGEGEAFF
TGTGCCATCGCGGCCTCGAGGGGGGGCGAGGGAGAAGCTTTCTTT
>TRBJ2-7|15|TRBV19|.|TRBD2
CASSIGTSGSYEQYF
TGTGCCAGTAGTATCGGGACTAGCGGGAGCTACGAGCAGTACTTC
>TRBJ1-2|15|TRBV7-9|.|.
CASTYLQESGGGYTF
TGTGCCAGCACCTACTTACAGGAATCTGGAGGCGGCTACACCTTC
>TRBJ2-3|13|TRBV18|.|.
CASSPPVSDTQYF
TGTGCCAGCTCACCACCAGTGTCGGATACGCAGTATTTT
>TRBJ1-2|12|TRBV30|.|.
CAWGGQGYGYTF
TGTGCCTGGGGGGGGCAGGGCTATGGCTACACCTTC
>TRBJ1-2|14|TRBV5-4|.|.
CASSPNSEGYGYTF
TGTGCCAGCAGCCCCAACTCAGAGGGCTATGGCTACACCTTC
>TRBJ2-6|15|TRBV7-9|.|.
CASSGASPGANVLTF
TGTGCCAGCAGCGGGGCGTCCCCTGGGGCCAACGTCCTGACTTTC
>TRBJ2-5|15|TRBV25-1|.|.
CASSELGTDKETQYF
TGTGCCAGCAGTGAATTGGGGACGGATAAAGAGACCCAGTACTTC
>TRBJ2-5|17|TRBV2|.|.
CASSESGLFWPGETQYF
TGTGCCAGCAGTGAATCAGGGCTTTTCTGGCCTGGAGAGACCCAGTACTTC
>TRBJ2-5|13|TRBV7-9|.|TRBD2
CASRLLAGETQYF
TGTGCCAGCAGACTTCTAGCGGGAGAGACCCAGTACTTC
>TRBJ2-3|17|TRBV5-1|.|TRBD2
CASSFFGLAGVTDTQYF
TGCGCCAGCAGCTTTTTTGGACTAGCGGGAGTAACAGATACGCAGTATTTT
>TRBJ2-5|12|TRBV6-5|.|.
CASSYNGETQYF
TGTGCCAGCAGTTACAATGGAGAGACCCAGTACTTC
>TRBJ2-6|16|TRBV28|.|.
CASKPSQVSGANVLTF
TGTGCCAGCAAACCCTCTCAGGTCTCTGGGGCCAACGTCCTGACTTTC
>TRBJ2-7|15|TRBV18|few|.
CASQESGFGSYEQYF
TGTGCCAGCCAAGAGTCGGGGTTTGGGTCCTACGAGCAGTACTTC
>TRBJ1-1|12|TRBV5-4|.|.
CASSLVGSEAFF
TGTGCCAGCAGCTTGGTGGGTAGTGAAGCTTTCTTT